The 23 T cell receptor beta chains given below trace back to one sample, sequenced in a study of T cell clones after liver transplantation (dated by TCRdb to about 2019). Receptor libraries were prepared by the immunoSEQ multiplex PCR assay. Not all clones reach the TCRdb copy of this immuneACCESS table, which keeps in-frame sequences only. Checked studies attribute under half of the gap to unresolved V genes and leave the rest unexplained. This sample holds around 13,000 clones; roughly four fifths were observed only once. The ten top clones hold approximately 30% of the sample. The sample here was CD8+ T cells from blood, taken at the 22-month timepoint. Every receptor here comes from a human patient who received a liver transplant. In patients who had a transplant, some T cells may come from the graft donor.

This chain joins TRBV6-1 and TRBJ1-2, with 10 bases lining up with TRBD1. The J segment lost 3 bases and the V segment lost 4 bases, leaving 5 bases of the junction unmatched. The germline V gene has CDR1 MNHNS and CDR2 SASEGT. The CDR3 contains 15 residues. CDR3 loop: CASSAETGGYYGYTF. The CDR3 nucleotides are TGTGCCAGCAGTGCCGAGACAGGGGGCTACTATGGCTACACCTTC.

The chain is built from TRBV5-5 and TRBJ2-5; D is possibly TRBD2 (5 bases). In germline, CDR1 is SGHKS, CDR2 YYEKEE (reference sequence). CDR3 length: 14 amino acids. With 6 bases removed from V and 5 bases from J, the gap between germline ends came to 17 bases. CDR3 protein: CASTRSGLGETQYF. The CDR3 region has the DNA TGTGCCAGCACTAGGAGCGGCCTAGGGGAGACCCAGTACTTC.

This clone was detected a few times. V gene TRBV4-3 combines with J gene TRBJ1-1; D is undetermined. Between the trimmed V and J ends, which lost 3 bases and 5 bases, there was a span of 13 bases. CDR1 LGHNA and CDR2 YSLEER come from the germline V gene. This CDR3 has 14 amino acids. CDR3: CASSQEDGSTEAFF. CDR3 coding DNA: TGCGCCAGCAGCCAGGAGGATGGTTCGACTGAAGCTTTCTTT.

This chain uses TRBV6-5 with TRBJ1-4; tentatively, D is TRBD1 (5 bases). Germline V gene data show CDR1 as MNHEY and CDR2 as SVGAGI. Trimming shortened V by 6 bases and J by 10 bases, and 12 bases separated the two germline ends. CDR3 length equals 12 residues. CDR3 amino acids: CASSPAGGKLFF. CDR3 DNA: TGTGCCAGCAGCCCGGCCGGGGGAAAACTGTTTTTT.

The chain employs TRBV9 and TRBJ2-2; possibly TRBD2 for D (5 bases). The CDR3 is 15 residues long. CDR1 SGDLS and CDR2 YYNGEE come from the germline V gene. Trimming took 2 bases from V and 2 from J, leaving 10 bases between them. The CDR3 here is CASSVLLGNTGELFF. CDR3 DNA: TGTGCCAGCAGCGTTTTACTAGGTAACACCGGGGAGCTGTTTTTT. Supplemented by reference TRBV9 and TRBJ2-2, the full variable domain reads DSGVTQTPKHLITATGQRVTLRCSPRSGDLSVYWYQQSLDQGLQFLIQYYNGEERAKGNILERFSAQQFPDLHSELNLSSLELGDSALYFCASSVLLGNTGELFFGEGSRLTVL.

This rearrangement joins TRBV7-2 to TRBJ1-5; no firm D call. The V and J ends lost 1 base and 5 bases respectively, with 3 bases between them. The germline V gene encodes CDR1 SGHTA and CDR2 FQGNSA. The CDR3 runs to 12 residues. In DNA, the CDR3 is TGTGCCAGCAGCTTAGACGATCAGCCCCAGCATTTT. Its protein is CASSLDDQPQHF.

The chain is built from TRBV27 and TRBJ2-3; D gene ambiguous. The CDR3 has 14 amino acids. V lost 4 bases and J lost 3, with 11 bases in between. Germline CDR1 MNHEY, CDR2 SMNVEV (reference sequence). The DNA of the CDR3 is TGTGCCAGCAGTTCTTTGCGTTCAACAGATACGCAGTATTTT. This sequence encodes CASSSLRSTDTQYF.

The chain links TRBV11-2 to TRBJ1-5; the D is unclear. CDR3 length equals 15 residues. V was clipped by 0 bases and J by 1 base, with 7 bases between them. Germline V gives CDR1 SGHAT, CDR2 FQNNGV. CDR3 in amino acids: CASSLDMTSNQPQHF. As DNA, the CDR3 is TGTGCCAGCAGCTTAGATATGACCAGCAATCAGCCCCAGCATTTT.

The chain is built from TRBV5-1 and TRBJ1-2, with TRBD1 matching 8 bases. V dropped 5 bases and J dropped 3; count of bases not matched to a gene: 12. The CDR3 contains 16 residues. Germline CDR1 reads SGHRS; CDR2 reads YFSETQ. As DNA, the CDR3 is TGCGCCAGCAGTTCGGACAGGGCAGGGTGGGACTATGGCTACACCTTC. This gives the protein CASSSDRAGWDYGYTF.

V and J are TRBV5-4 and TRBJ2-7; possibly TRBD1 for D (6 bases). Germline assignment: CDR1 SGHNT and CDR2 YYREEE (reference sequence). The ends were cut back, 0 bases at V and 2 bases at J, with 12 bases in the middle. The CDR3 loop spans 15 amino acids. The CDR3 nucleotides are TGTGCCAGCAGCTTGGAAGGGGGACCTCCCTACGAGCAGTACTTC. Amino acids: CASSLEGGPPYEQYF.

J is TRBJ2-7 and V is TRBV6-6; no firm D call. V was pared by 6 bases and J by 6 bases, with 15 bases between. This CDR3 spans 13 amino acids. The V gene's germline CDR1 is MNHNY and CDR2 SVGAGI (reference sequence). CDR3 nucleotide sequence: TGTGCCAGCAGCGGTGGAGCAACCGGCGAGCAGTACTTC. Encoded protein: CASSGGATGEQYF.

The chain joins TRBV18 to TRBJ2-2; either TRBD1 or TRBD2 may fit D (5 bases each). CDR3 size: 14 residues. Between the trimmed V and J ends, which lost 3 bases and 0 bases, there was a span of 5 bases. Germline assignment: CDR1 KGHSH and CDR2 LQKENI. CDR3 amino acids: CASSPGPNTGELFF. The CDR3 DNA sequence: TGTGCCAGCTCACCGGGACCGAACACCGGGGAGCTGTTTTTT.

The chain couples TRBV27 to TRBJ2-3; tentatively, D is TRBD2 (6 bases). The germline V gene has CDR1 MNHEY and CDR2 SMNVEV (reference sequence). Trimming removed 5 bases from V and 2 bases from J, with 14 bases in between. The CDR3 loop spans 15 amino acids. The chain's CDR3 is CASSSLAGLTDTQYF. CDR3 DNA: TGTGCCAGCAGTAGTCTGGCGGGGCTCACAGATACGCAGTATTTT.

This clone was picked up one time. The chain joins TRBV4-2 to TRBJ2-5, with D possibly being TRBD1 (6 bases). Germline V gives CDR1 LGHNA, CDR2 YNFKEQ. The CDR3 runs to 15 residues. Trimming left V 1 base short and J 5 bases short, with 14 bases between. The CDR3 spells CASSQGPTGPETQYF. CDR3 in DNA: TGTGCCAGCAGCCAAGGACCTACAGGGCCCGAGACCCAGTACTTC.

This chain links TRBV6-5 with TRBJ2-1, with 9 bases fitting TRBD1. The germline V gene has CDR1 MNHEY and CDR2 SVGAGI. V shed 2 bases, J shed 4 bases, and the junction held 6 bases outside the gene matches. CDR3 length: 16 residues. CDR3 coding DNA: TGTGCCAGCAGTTACCTGGGACAGGGCACTTACAATGAGCAGTTCTTC. This encodes CASSYLGQGTYNEQFF.

The chain combines TRBV11-3 with TRBJ2-2; D uncertain. Germline loops: CDR1 SGHNT, CDR2 YENEEA. Deletions cut 6 bases from V and 5 bases from J, with 10 bases between. This CDR3 spans 13 amino acids. CDR3 DNA sequence: TGTGCCAGCAGATCTCCGACGACCGGGGAGCTGTTTTTT. Protein: CASRSPTTGELFF.

This rearrangement joins TRBV5-6 to TRBJ2-7, with D possibly being TRBD1 (6 bases). Trimming stripped 0 bases from V and 3 bases from J, with 7 bases between. The germline V gene encodes CDR1 SGHDT and CDR2 YYEEEE. CDR3 length: 13 residues. CDR3 sequence reads: CASSLAQGYEQYF. CDR3 nucleotides: TGTGCCAGCAGCTTGGCACAGGGCTACGAGCAGTACTTC.

This clone has a single count. V is TRBV2 and J is TRBJ1-2; no definite D call. Germline V gives CDR1 SNHLY, CDR2 FYNNEI. Trimming took off 5 bases at V and 0 bases at J, with 16 bases between the two ends. There are 16 residues in the CDR3. The CDR3 region has the DNA TGTGCCAGCAGTTACCGACCCGCCGTGTCTAACTATGGCTACACCTTC. Translating gives CASSYRPAVSNYGYTF.

The chain has TRBV27 and TRBJ2-3; 12 positions match TRBD2. The J segment lost 6 bases and the V segment lost 6 bases, leaving 7 bases of the junction unmatched. Looked up from germline, CDR1 is MNHEY and CDR2 is SMNVEV (reference sequence). This CDR3 spans 15 amino acids. The CDR3 sequence is CASSAGTSGWDTQYF. CDR3 coding DNA: TGTGCCAGCAGCGCCGGGACTAGCGGGTGGGATACGCAGTATTTT.

The rearrangement joins TRBV10-3 to TRBJ1-2; D is perhaps TRBD1 (6 bases). The germline gives CDR1 ENHRY, CDR2 SYGVKD. The CDR3 runs 12 residues. Trimming removed 2 bases from V and 7 bases from J, with 8 bases in between. The CDR3 is CAISEGGAGYTF. The CDR3 nucleotides read TGTGCCATCAGTGAGGGGGGGGCTGGCTACACCTTC.

The chain joins TRBV4-3 to TRBJ2-1, with 8 positions matching TRBD2. The CDR3 runs to 17 residues. V gave up 1 base and J gave up 3 bases; unmatched junction bases: 8. Germline loops: CDR1 LGHNA, CDR2 YSLEER. CDR3 sequence (DNA): TGCGCCAGCAGCCAAGTATTTAGGACTAGCTACTACAATGAGCAGTTCTTC. Translating it yields CASSQVFRTSYYNEQFF.

This chain links TRBV7-9 with TRBJ1-2, with unresolved D. Trimming removed 5 bases from V and 3 bases from J, with 13 bases in between. The CDR3 totals 14 residues. Germline V gene data show CDR1 as SEHNR and CDR2 as FQNEAQ (reference sequence). The CDR3 region is CASSPAAFYYGYTF. The DNA of the CDR3 is TGTGCCAGCAGCCCGGCAGCATTCTACTATGGCTACACCTTC.

The gene calls are TRBV14 and TRBJ2-1; a weak D match, TRBD2 (6 bases). Trimming removed 1 base from V and 0 bases from J, with 10 bases in between. Germline V gene sequence: CDR1 SGHDN, CDR2 FVKESK. The CDR3 loop spans 16 amino acids. The chain's CDR3 is CASSQVGGSSYNEQFF. In nucleotides, the CDR3 is TGTGCCAGCAGCCAAGTGGGGGGAAGCTCCTACAATGAGCAGTTCTTC.